This TCR beta chain was profiled in a study of long-term antiretroviral therapy in people with HIV. About the study: Some samples came about a decade before the 2015 immediate-ART recommendation, and these were the earliest.

On this clone: Antigen unknown.

Each sample contained 1-10 million cryopreserved PBMC, thawed before DNA extraction. General study findings and limits: Transplant-donor-level diversity was not reached after ART, though diversity increased.

This CDR3 contains 12 residues. Looked up from germline, CDR1 is SNHLY and CDR2 is FYNNEI. V lost 2 bases and J 7 bases, leaving 6 bases between the germline ends. Researchers ran immunoSEQ v3.0 at survey level. Clones were sequenced by immunoSEQ multiplex PCR, and TCRdb holds only the in-frame ones, with some missing. Here the sample spans tens of thousands of clones, 75% to 90% being singletons. This material consisted of unsorted PBMCs, taken 1 year after starting antiretroviral therapy. This TCR came from a man aged 18 to 29 with HIV. The chain is built from TRBV2 and TRBJ1-5; D is unresolved. The CDR3 bases are TGTGCCAGCAGTGAATCTGGGCAGCCCCAGCATTTT. Encoded protein: CASSESGQPQHF.